This T cell receptor (beta chain) came from a study of T cell responses to AZD1222 COVID-19 vaccine. About this clone: Its antigen is as yet unknown.

V lost 2 bases, J lost 4 bases, and 3 bases stayed unmatched. The CDR3 is 16 amino acids. Germline V lookup: CDR1 KGHSH, CDR2 LQKENI. Clones were read by immunoSEQ multiplex PCR, and TCRdb kept only the in-frame ones, dropping some. The sample consists of more than 90,000 clones, about nine tenths of them appearing once. Points from the study as a whole: Unmutated variant regions are reportedly targeted by nearly half of spike-specific TCRs. White British donors predominated, females outnumbered males, and clonal diversity was possibly underestimated. The breadth and depth of Spike-specific TCRs increased once two AZD1222 doses had been given.

The clonotype was recovered from an adult in good health. V usage is TRBV18 and J usage is TRBJ2-1; 12 bases match TRBD2. Sample: peripheral blood, taken on day 0 of AZD1222 vaccination. The DNA for the CDR3 is TGTGCCAGCTCACCATCTAGCGGGGGGGATTACAATGAGCAGTTCTTC. It is translated as CASSPSSGGDYNEQFF.